Each of the 20 T cell receptor beta chains below was sequenced from the same sample in a study of blood T cell repertoires in COVID-19. TCRdb keeps only in-frame clones here, not all; method: immunoSEQ multiplex PCR. The sample holds 180,000 or so clones; under 85% are singletons and the top ten take 7.5% to 10%. The sample consisted of peripheral blood. Every receptor here comes from a woman older than 75 with acute or convalescent COVID-19.

This clone was detected only a few times. V usage is TRBV30 and J usage is TRBJ2-1, with 13 bases fitting TRBD2. The CDR3 is 17 residues long. V shed 0 bases and J 6 bases; nucleotides not matched to a gene: 8. In germline, CDR1 is GTSNPN, CDR2 SVGIG (reference sequence). CDR3: CAWSVAPGLAGRNEQFF. The CDR3 DNA follows: TGTGCCTGGAGTGTTGCTCCGGGACTAGCGGGACGCAATGAGCAGTTCTTC.

There are a few counts of this clone. V is TRBV14 and J is TRBJ2-7; TRBD2 might be the D (5 bases). Trimming took off 0 bases at V and 0 bases at J, with 15 bases between the two ends. The CDR3 has 17 residues. Germline lookup yields CDR1 SGHDN and CDR2 FVKESK. The CDR3 DNA is TGTGCCAGCAGCCAAGATCTGTCGCCGGGGTACTCCTACGAGCAGTACTTC. As protein: CASSQDLSPGYSYEQYF.

J is TRBJ2-7 and V is TRBV9; TRBD1 aligns across 9 bases. Germline values: CDR1 SGDLS, CDR2 YYNGEE. This CDR3 has 13 amino acids. V shed 3 bases, J shed 2 bases, and the junction held 0 bases outside the gene matches. The CDR3 nucleotides read TGTGCCAGCAGCGGACAGGGGGCCTACGAGCAGTACTTC. Translation gives CASSGQGAYEQYF.

The chain carries TRBV9 and TRBJ2-3; 9 positions match TRBD1. The CDR3 totals 15 residues. J gave up 1 base and V 3 bases, and 3 bases lay outside the gene matches. Germline assignment: CDR1 SGDLS and CDR2 YYNGEE. The CDR3: CASSGRTGGTDTQYF. CDR3 DNA sequence: TGTGCCAGCAGCGGACGGACAGGGGGCACAGATACGCAGTATTTT.

The J gene is TRBJ2-1, the V gene TRBV11-2; TRBD1 agrees at 7 bases. V was clipped by 2 bases and J by 6 bases; unmatched bases: 1. The CDR3 has 13 amino acids. The germline V gene has CDR1 SGHAT and CDR2 FQNNGV. CDR3 protein: CASSLHRGNEQFF. In nucleotides, the CDR3 is TGTGCCAGCAGCTTACACAGGGGCAATGAGCAGTTCTTC.

The gene calls are TRBV5-4 and TRBJ2-3; 14 bases are shared with TRBD2. This CDR3 contains 16 residues. Germline lookup yields CDR1 SGHNT and CDR2 YYREEE (reference sequence). Losses at the gene ends were 3 bases for V and 5 bases for J; bases not matched to a gene: 5. The CDR3 DNA reads as TGTGCCAGCAGCTCGGGACTAGCGGGGGATATAGATACGCAGTATTTT. Translated: CASSSGLAGDIDTQYF.

The rearrangement links TRBV4-2 to TRBJ2-4; possibly TRBD1 for D (6 bases). The V end was cut by 3 bases, the J end by 5 bases, with 23 bases between. The CDR3 has 18 amino acids. Germline loops: CDR1 LGHNA, CDR2 YNFKEQ. CDR3 amino acids: CASSQGWKTGASQNIQYF. For the CDR3, the DNA is TGTGCCAGCAGCCAGGGGTGGAAGACAGGCGCTTCCCAAAACATTCAGTACTTC.

This chain links TRBV10-3 with TRBJ2-1; 9 nucleotides align to TRBD2. This CDR3 comprises 13 residues. CDR1 ENHRY and CDR2 SYGVKD come from the germline V gene. The CDR3 DNA follows: TGTGCGGCGGGAGGGGGGCTTTACAATGAGCAGTTCTTC. Translating it yields CAAGGGLYNEQFF.

CDR3 sequence (DNA): TGCGCCAGCAGCCCCCGGACAGGGGACGACACTGAAGCTTTCTTT. It yields the protein CASSPRTGDDTEAFF. The chain couples TRBV5-1 to TRBJ1-1, with 9 nucleotides matching TRBD1. CDR1 is SGHRS and CDR2 is YFSETQ in the germline V gene. The CDR3 is 15 residues long. The V segment lost 4 bases and the J segment 3 bases; nucleotides outside the gene matches: 7.

The chain has TRBV7-2 and TRBJ2-2; a weak D match, TRBD2 (6 bases). The germline V gene has CDR1 SGHTA and CDR2 FQGNSA. Between the trimmed V and J ends, which lost 3 bases and 1 base, there was a span of 9 bases. CDR3 length: 15 amino acids. This chain's CDR3 is CASSFRGLNTGELFF. CDR3 sequence (DNA): TGTGCCAGCAGCTTTCGGGGACTGAACACCGGGGAGCTGTTTTTT.

This chain links TRBV27 with TRBJ2-1, with D hard to call. Germline CDR1 MNHEY, CDR2 SMNVEV (reference sequence). V was cut by 3 bases and J by 1 base, with 10 bases left in between. The CDR3 covers 15 residues. The CDR3 coding sequence is TGTGCCAGCAGTTTGGATGACTGGTCCTACAATGAGCAGTTCTTC. Protein product: CASSLDDWSYNEQFF.

The V gene is TRBV5-4, the J gene TRBJ2-1; TRBD2 matches 13 bases. The CDR3 contains 19 residues. CDR1 is SGHNT and CDR2 is YYREEE in the germline V gene (reference sequence). With 0 bases clipped from V and 10 bases from J, the junction kept 16 bases outside the gene matches. Here the CDR3 DNA reads TGTGCCAGCAGCTTGGAAGGGGTATCGGGACTAGCGGGGTCTCAGGAGCAGTTCTTC. Residues: CASSLEGVSGLAGSQEQFF.

The chain joins TRBV5-1 to TRBJ1-2; weak D call: TRBD1 (5 bases). Germline V gene lookup returns CDR1 SGHRS and CDR2 YFSETQ. Between the trimmed V and J ends, which lost 4 bases and 0 bases, there was a span of 10 bases. This CDR3 is 14 amino acids long. The CDR3 reads CASSVDTTNYGYTF. The CDR3 region has the DNA TGCGCCAGCAGCGTGGACACTACTAACTATGGCTACACCTTC.

This clone has more than one count but fewer than ten. The J gene is TRBJ2-2, the V gene TRBV5-1; TRBD1 is a possible D gene (5 bases). The germline V gene has CDR1 SGHRS and CDR2 YFSETQ. V shed 4 bases and J shed 3 bases, with 13 bases lying between them. This CDR3 comprises 15 residues. CDR3 loop: CASSLDTADTGELFF. CDR3 coding DNA: TGCGCCAGCAGCCTGGACACGGCGGACACCGGGGAGCTGTTTTTT.

This chain links TRBV3-1 (or the pseudogene TRBV3-2) with TRBJ1-3, with 7 bases lining up with TRBD1. Germline CDR1 is LGHDT and CDR2 is YNNKEL (reference sequence). The CDR3 contains 16 residues. V shed 4 bases, J shed 0 bases, and the junction held 6 bases outside the gene matches. In DNA, the CDR3 is TGTGCCAGCAGCCCGCAGGGACAGAGCTCTGGAAACACCATATATTTT. This translates into CASSPQGQSSGNTIYF.

This chain connects TRBV5-3 to TRBJ2-5, with 8 bases matching TRBD1. TRBV5-3 is known as an ORF, though its function is uncertain. The CDR3 length is 16 residues. Unmatched junction bases numbered 7, after V lost 0 bases and J lost 3 bases. The CDR3 loop is CARSLGPDREKETQYF. In DNA form, the CDR3 reads TGTGCCAGAAGCTTGGGGCCGGACAGGGAAAAAGAGACCCAGTACTTC.

CDR3 DNA sequence: TGTGCCAGCAGCTTAGCCGGGACAGCAACCTACGAGCAGTACTTC. It specifies CASSLAGTATYEQYF. The chain joins TRBV7-9 to TRBJ2-7, with 7 bases identical to TRBD1. Looked up from germline, CDR1 is SEHNR and CDR2 is FQNEAQ (reference sequence). The CDR3 has 15 amino acids. V dropped 0 bases and J dropped 2; count of bases not matched to a gene: 4.

V and J are TRBV7-8 and TRBJ2-1; tentative D call: TRBD2 (5 bases). CDR1 and CDR2 from the germline V gene are SGHVS and FQNEAQ. This CDR3 spans 15 amino acids. Trimming removed 4 bases at V and 2 bases at J, with 12 bases between. The CDR3 is CASSSMGVPYNEQFF. The CDR3 bases are TGTGCCAGCAGCTCCATGGGAGTCCCCTACAATGAGCAGTTCTTC. The full variable domain, its missing parts supplied by reference TRBV7-8 and TRBJ2-1, is GAGVSQSPRYKVAKRGQDVALRCDPISGHVSLFWYQQALGQGPEFLTYFQNEAQLDKSGLPSDRFFAERPEGSVSTLKIQRTQQEDSAVYLCASSSMGVPYNEQFFGPGTRLTVL.

This chain uses TRBV7-2 with TRBJ2-5; possibly TRBD2 for D (6 bases). With 5 bases removed from V and 2 bases from J, the gap between germline ends came to 18 bases. The CDR3 consists of 16 residues. Germline assignment: CDR1 SGHTA and CDR2 FQGNSA. The CDR3 loop is CASSPTGGVGQETQYF. In nucleotides, the CDR3 is TGTGCCAGCAGCCCTACAGGAGGGGTTGGGCAAGAGACCCAGTACTTC.

This chain uses TRBV5-4 with TRBJ1-1, with D maybe TRBD1 (6 bases). Germline CDR1 SGHNT, CDR2 YYREEE (reference sequence). The ends were cut back, 0 bases at V and 6 bases at J, with 18 bases in the middle. The CDR3 is 16 residues long. CDR3 sequence: CASSLAWGQGRSEAFF. The CDR3, as DNA: TGTGCCAGCAGCTTGGCTTGGGGACAAGGACGGTCTGAAGCTTTCTTT. Full variable domain (outside the CDR3, taken from reference TRBV5-4 and TRBJ1-1): ETGVTQSPTHLIKTRGQQVTLRCSSQSGHNTVSWYQQALGQGPQFIFQYYREEENGRGNFPPRFSGLQFPNYSSELNVNALELDDSALYLCASSLAWGQGRSEAFFGQGTRLTVV.